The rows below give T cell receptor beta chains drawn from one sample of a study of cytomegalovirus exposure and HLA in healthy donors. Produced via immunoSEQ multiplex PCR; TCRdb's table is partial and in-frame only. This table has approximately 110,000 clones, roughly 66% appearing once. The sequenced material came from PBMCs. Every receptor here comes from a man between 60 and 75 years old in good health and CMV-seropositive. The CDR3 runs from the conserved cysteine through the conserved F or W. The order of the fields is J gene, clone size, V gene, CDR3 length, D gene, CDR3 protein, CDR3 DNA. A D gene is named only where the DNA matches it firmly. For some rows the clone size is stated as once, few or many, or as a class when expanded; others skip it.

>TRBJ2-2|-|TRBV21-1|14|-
CASSNRDSTGELFF
TGTGCCAGCAGCAATCGGGATTCCACCGGGGAGCTGTTTTTT
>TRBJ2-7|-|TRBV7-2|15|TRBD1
CASSDTWTGGSEQYF
TGTGCCAGCAGCGATACCTGGACAGGGGGCAGCGAGCAGTACTTC
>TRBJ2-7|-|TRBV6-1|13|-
CASSETLPYEQYF
TGTGCCAGCAGTGAAACCCTACCCTACGAGCAGTACTTC
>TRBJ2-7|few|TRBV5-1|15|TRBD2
CASSSLAGITYEQYF
TGCGCCAGCAGCTCACTAGCGGGGATAACCTACGAGCAGTACTTC
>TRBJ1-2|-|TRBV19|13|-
CASSIFSDYGYTF
TGTGCCAGTAGTATATTCAGTGACTATGGCTACACCTTC
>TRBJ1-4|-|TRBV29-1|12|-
CSVLTGNEKLFF
TGCAGCGTTCTGACGGGGAATGAAAAACTGTTTTTT
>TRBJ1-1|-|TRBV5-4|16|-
CASSSGGAISNTEAFF
TGTGCCAGCAGTTCGGGGGGGGCGATATCGAACACTGAAGCTTTCTTT
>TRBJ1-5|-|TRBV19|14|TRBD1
CASDDRGGWQPQHF
TGTGCCAGTGATGACAGGGGCGGCTGGCAGCCCCAGCATTTT
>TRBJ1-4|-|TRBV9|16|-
CASSVALGGSNEKLFF
TGTGCCAGCAGCGTAGCTCTCGGGGGGTCTAATGAAAAACTGTTTTTT
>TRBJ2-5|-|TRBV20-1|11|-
CSAYLRETQYF
TGCAGTGCCTATCTTCGAGAGACCCAGTACTTC
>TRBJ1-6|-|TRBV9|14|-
CASSVAQGISPLHF
TGTGCCAGCAGCGTAGCCCAGGGAATCTCACCCCTCCACTTT
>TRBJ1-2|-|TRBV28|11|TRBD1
CASTGTGGYTF
TGTGCCAGCACCGGGACAGGGGGCTACACCTTC
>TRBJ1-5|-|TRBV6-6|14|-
CATEGGEGNQPQHF
TGTGCCACCGAGGGAGGGGAAGGCAATCAGCCCCAGCATTTT
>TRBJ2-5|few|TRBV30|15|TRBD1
CAWSTGQGGLDPQYF
TGTGCCTGGAGTACCGGACAGGGGGGTTTGGATCCCCAGTACTTC
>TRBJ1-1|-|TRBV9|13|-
CASSADGSPEAFF
TGTGCCAGCAGCGCCGACGGGTCTCCCGAGGCTTTCTTT
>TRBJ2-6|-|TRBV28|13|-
CASNGAGANVLTF
TGTGCCAGCAACGGAGCCGGGGCCAACGTCCTGACTTTC
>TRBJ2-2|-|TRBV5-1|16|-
CASSLLLTTNTGELFF
TGCGCCAGCAGCTTGCTGTTGACTACGAACACCGGGGAGCTGTTTTTT
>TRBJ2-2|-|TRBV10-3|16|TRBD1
CAISATGTGNTGELFF
TGTGCCATCAGTGCCACCGGGACAGGGAACACCGGGGAGCTGTTTTTT
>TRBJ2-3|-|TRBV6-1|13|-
CASSTGSTDTQYF
TGTGCCAGCAGTACAGGTAGCACAGATACGCAGTATTTT
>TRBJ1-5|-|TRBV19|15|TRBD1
CASSVTGGGNQPQHF
TGTGCCAGTAGTGTGACAGGGGGCGGCAATCAGCCCCAGCATTTT
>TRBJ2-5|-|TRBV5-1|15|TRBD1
CASSWGDRGHGEQYF
TGCGCCAGCAGCTGGGGGGACAGGGGGCACGGGGAGCAGTACTTC
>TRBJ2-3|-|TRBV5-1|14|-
CASSGLPGGDTQYF
TGCGCCAGCAGCGGCCTGCCGGGGGGCGATACGCAGTATTTT
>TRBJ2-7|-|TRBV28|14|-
CASSTQGTFYEQYF
TGTGCCAGCAGTACACAGGGTACTTTCTACGAGCAGTACTTC
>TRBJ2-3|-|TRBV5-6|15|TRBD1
CASSLGTGITDTQYF
TGTGCCAGCAGCTTGGGGACAGGGATCACAGATACGCAGTATTTT
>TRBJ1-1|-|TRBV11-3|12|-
CASSVGTHEAFF
TGTGCCAGCAGCGTCGGGACACACGAAGCTTTCTTT
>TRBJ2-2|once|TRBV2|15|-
CASLGTQGLRGELFF
TGTGCCAGCCTTGGGACGCAGGGACTTCGGGGGGAGCTGTTTTTT
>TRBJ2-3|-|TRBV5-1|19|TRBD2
CASSSPGLYQRGGTDTQYF
TGCGCCAGCAGCTCCCCCGGGTTGTACCAGCGGGGGGGAACAGATACGCAGTATTTT
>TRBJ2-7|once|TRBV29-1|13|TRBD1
CSGDPGTGGEQYF
TGCAGCGGCGATCCCGGGACAGGGGGGGAGCAGTACTTC
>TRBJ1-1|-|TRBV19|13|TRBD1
CASSIPGTGKAFF
TGTGCCAGTAGTATACCCGGGACAGGAAAAGCTTTCTTT
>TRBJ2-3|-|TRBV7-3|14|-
CASSLWGGGDTQYF
TGTGCCAGCAGCTTATGGGGAGGTGGGGATACGCAGTATTTT
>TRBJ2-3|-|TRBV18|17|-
CASSPDRTIASTDTQYF
TGTGCCAGCTCCCCCGACAGGACAATAGCTAGCACAGATACGCAGTATTTT
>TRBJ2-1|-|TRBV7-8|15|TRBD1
CASSPGQGARNEQFF
TGTGCCAGCAGCCCAGGACAGGGGGCGCGGAATGAGCAGTTCTTC
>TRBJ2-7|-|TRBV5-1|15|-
CASSHRDSGNYEQYF
TGCGCCAGCAGCCATCGGGACTCCGGCAACTACGAGCAGTACTTC
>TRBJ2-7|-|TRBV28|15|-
CASSSPGGVSYEQYF
TGTGCCAGCAGTTCTCCCGGCGGGGTCTCCTACGAGCAGTACTTC
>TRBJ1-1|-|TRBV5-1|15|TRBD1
CASRSGTGGNTEAFF
TGCGCCAGCAGATCCGGGACAGGGGGGAACACTGAAGCTTTCTTT
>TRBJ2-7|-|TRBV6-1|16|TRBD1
CASSVYSSGTAYEQYF
TGTGCCAGCAGTGTATACTCCTCCGGGACAGCCTACGAGCAGTACTTC
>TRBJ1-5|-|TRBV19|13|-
CASSGTLNQPQHF
TGTGCCAGTTCGGGGACACTTAATCAGCCCCAGCATTTT
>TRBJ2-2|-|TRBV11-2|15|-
CASSPQGPNTGELFF
TGTGCCAGCAGCCCCCAGGGGCCGAACACCGGGGAGCTGTTTTTT
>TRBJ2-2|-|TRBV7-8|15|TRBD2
CASSQLAGGSGELFF
TGTGCCAGCAGCCAACTAGCGGGGGGTTCCGGGGAGCTGTTTTTT
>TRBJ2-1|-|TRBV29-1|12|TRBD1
CSGGTGGNEQFF
TGCAGCGGAGGTACAGGGGGTAATGAGCAGTTCTTC
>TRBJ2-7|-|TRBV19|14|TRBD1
CASSEPGQSYEQYF
TGTGCCAGTAGTGAACCGGGACAGAGCTACGAGCAGTACTTC
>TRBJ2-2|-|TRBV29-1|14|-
CSASQGMNTGELFF
TGCAGCGCTTCACAGGGAATGAACACCGGGGAGCTGTTTTTT
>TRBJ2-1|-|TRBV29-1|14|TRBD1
CSVGRDREYNEQFF
TGCAGCGTGGGCCGGGACAGGGAGTACAATGAGCAGTTCTTC
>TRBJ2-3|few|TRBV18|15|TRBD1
CASSRSRGSTDTQYF
TGTGCCAGCTCCCGATCCAGGGGGAGCACAGATACGCAGTATTTT
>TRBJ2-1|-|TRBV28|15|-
CASSPHRASNNEQFF
TGTGCCAGCAGTCCCCACAGGGCCTCCAACAATGAGCAGTTCTTC
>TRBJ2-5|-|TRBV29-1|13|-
CSVEGLQQETQYF
TGCAGCGTTGAAGGGTTACAGCAAGAGACCCAGTACTTC
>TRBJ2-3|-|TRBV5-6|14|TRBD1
CASSSTGGADTQYF
TGTGCCAGCAGCTCGACAGGGGGTGCAGATACGCAGTATTTT
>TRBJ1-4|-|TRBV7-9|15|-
CASSSAVPGHEKLFF
TGTGCCAGCAGCTCAGCGGTCCCAGGCCATGAAAAACTGTTTTTT
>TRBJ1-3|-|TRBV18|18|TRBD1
CASSPFPPTGRTGNTIYF
TGTGCCAGCTCACCATTCCCCCCGACAGGGAGAACTGGAAACACCATATATTTT
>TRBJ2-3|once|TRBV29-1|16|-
CSVETGPLYSTDTQYF
TGCAGCGTTGAAACAGGACCCCTGTATAGCACAGATACGCAGTATTTT
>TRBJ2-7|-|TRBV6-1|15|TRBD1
CASSLNPGQGAAEYF
TGTGCCAGCAGCCTCAACCCGGGACAGGGGGCTGCGGAGTACTTC
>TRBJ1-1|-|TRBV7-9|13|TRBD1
CASSTTGDTEAFF
TGTGCCAGCAGCACCACAGGGGATACTGAAGCTTTCTTT
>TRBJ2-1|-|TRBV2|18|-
CASSRGFTARSSYNEQFF
TGTGCCAGCAGTAGAGGTTTTACGGCAAGGAGCTCCTACAATGAGCAGTTCTTC
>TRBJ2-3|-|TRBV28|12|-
CASMQGTDTQYF
TGTGCCAGCATGCAGGGCACAGATACGCAGTATTTT
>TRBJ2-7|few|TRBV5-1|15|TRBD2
CASSLDPSGAYEQYF
TGCGCCAGCAGCTTGGATCCTAGCGGGGCCTACGAGCAGTACTTC
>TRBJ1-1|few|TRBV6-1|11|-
CASSEYPEAFF
TGTGCCAGCAGTGAATATCCTGAAGCTTTCTTT